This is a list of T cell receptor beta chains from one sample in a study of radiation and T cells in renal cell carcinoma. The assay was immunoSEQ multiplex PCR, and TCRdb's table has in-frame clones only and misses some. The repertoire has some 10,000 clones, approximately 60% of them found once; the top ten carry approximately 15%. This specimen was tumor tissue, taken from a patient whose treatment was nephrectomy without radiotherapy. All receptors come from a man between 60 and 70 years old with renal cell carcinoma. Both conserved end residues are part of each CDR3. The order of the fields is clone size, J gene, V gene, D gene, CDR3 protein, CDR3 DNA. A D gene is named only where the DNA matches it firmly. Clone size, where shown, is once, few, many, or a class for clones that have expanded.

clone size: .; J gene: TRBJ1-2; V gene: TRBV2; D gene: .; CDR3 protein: CASRPEYGYTF; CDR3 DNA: TGTGCCAGCAGGCCCGAGTATGGCTACACCTTC
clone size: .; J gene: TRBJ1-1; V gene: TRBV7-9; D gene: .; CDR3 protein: CASSLDTGRTEAFF; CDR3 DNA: TGTGCCAGCAGCTTAGATACAGGGCGTACTGAAGCTTTCTTT
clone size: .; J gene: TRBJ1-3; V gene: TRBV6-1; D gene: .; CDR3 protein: CASRPTGSSGNTIYF; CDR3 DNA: TGTGCCAGCAGGCCCACAGGTTCCTCTGGAAACACCATATATTTT
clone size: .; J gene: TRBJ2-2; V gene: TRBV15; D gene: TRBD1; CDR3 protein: CATSRGLGTGGTGELFF; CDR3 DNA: TGTGCCACCAGCAGAGGGCTCGGGACAGGAGGCACCGGGGAGCTGTTTTTT
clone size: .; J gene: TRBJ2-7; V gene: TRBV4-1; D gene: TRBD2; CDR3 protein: CASSQASGYEQYF; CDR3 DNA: TGCGCCAGCAGCCAGGCTAGCGGCTACGAGCAGTACTTC
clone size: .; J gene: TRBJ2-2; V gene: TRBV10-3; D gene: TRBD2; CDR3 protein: CAISTSGGHGGELFF; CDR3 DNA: TGTGCCATCAGCACTAGCGGGGGCCACGGCGGGGAGCTGTTTTTT
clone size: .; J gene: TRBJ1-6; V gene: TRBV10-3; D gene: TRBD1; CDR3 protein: CAISTGQGVANSPLHF; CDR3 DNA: TGTGCCATCAGCACGGGACAGGGCGTCGCGAATTCACCCCTCCACTTT
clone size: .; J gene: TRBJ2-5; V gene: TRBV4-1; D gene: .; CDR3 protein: CASSQESETQYF; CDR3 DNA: TGCGCCAGCAGCCAAGAGAGCGAGACCCAGTACTTC
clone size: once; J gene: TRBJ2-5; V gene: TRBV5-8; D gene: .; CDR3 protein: CASSTGSGETQYF; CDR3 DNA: TGTGCCAGCAGCACCGGATCGGGCGAGACCCAGTACTTC
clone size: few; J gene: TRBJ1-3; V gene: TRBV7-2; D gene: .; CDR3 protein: CASTGAPSGNTIYF; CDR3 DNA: TGTGCCAGCACTGGGGCTCCTTCTGGAAACACCATATATTTT
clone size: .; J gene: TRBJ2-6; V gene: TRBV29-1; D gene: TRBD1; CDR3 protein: CSVGTGGPSGANVLTF; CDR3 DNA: TGCAGCGTTGGGACAGGGGGCCCCTCTGGGGCCAACGTCCTGACTTTC
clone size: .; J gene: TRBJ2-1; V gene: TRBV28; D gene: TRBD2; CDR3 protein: CASSQGTSAYNEQFF; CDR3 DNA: TGTGCCAGCAGTCAAGGGACTAGCGCCTACAATGAGCAGTTCTTC
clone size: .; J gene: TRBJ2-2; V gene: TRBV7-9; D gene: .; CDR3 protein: CASSPLPGRPNTGELFF; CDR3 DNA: TGTGCCAGCAGCCCCCTCCCGGGACGGCCGAACACCGGGGAGCTGTTTTTT
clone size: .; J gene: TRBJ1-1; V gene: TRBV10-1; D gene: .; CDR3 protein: CASSTNLGSEAFF; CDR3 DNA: TGCGCCAGCAGTACCAACCTGGGTTCCGAAGCTTTCTTT
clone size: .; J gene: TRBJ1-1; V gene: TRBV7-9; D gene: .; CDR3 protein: CASSLAIKGAEAFF; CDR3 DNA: TGTGCCAGCAGCTTAGCGATCAAGGGGGCTGAAGCTTTCTTT
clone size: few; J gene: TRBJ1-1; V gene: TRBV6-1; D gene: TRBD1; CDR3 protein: CASIAQGTTEAFF; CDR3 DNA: TGTGCCAGCATTGCACAGGGGACCACTGAAGCTTTCTTT
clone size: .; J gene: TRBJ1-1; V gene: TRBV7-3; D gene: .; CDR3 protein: CASSAHGGLAEAFF; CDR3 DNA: TGTGCCAGCAGCGCCCACGGGGGGCTGGCTGAAGCTTTCTTT
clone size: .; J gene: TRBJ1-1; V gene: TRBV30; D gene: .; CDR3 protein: CAWNSYGSMSEAFF; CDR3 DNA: TGTGCCTGGAACTCGTATGGCTCCATGAGTGAAGCTTTCTTT
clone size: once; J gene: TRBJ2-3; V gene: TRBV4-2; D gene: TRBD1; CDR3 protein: CASSVSDRGTDTQYF; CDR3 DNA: TGTGCCAGCAGCGTTTCGGACAGGGGCACAGATACGCAGTATTTT
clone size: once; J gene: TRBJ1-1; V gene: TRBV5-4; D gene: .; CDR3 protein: CASSFRGGNTEAFF; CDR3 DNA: TGTGCCAGCAGCTTTAGGGGGGGTAACACTGAAGCTTTCTTT
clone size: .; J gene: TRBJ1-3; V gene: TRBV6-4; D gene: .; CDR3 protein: CASSDSGERSGNTIYF; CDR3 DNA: TGTGCCAGCAGTGACTCGGGGGAACGCTCTGGAAACACCATATATTTT
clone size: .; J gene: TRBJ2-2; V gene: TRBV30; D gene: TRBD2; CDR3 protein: CAWSVRGGPGTGELFF; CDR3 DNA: TGTGCCTGGAGTGTACGGGGAGGGCCAGGCACCGGGGAGCTGTTTTTT
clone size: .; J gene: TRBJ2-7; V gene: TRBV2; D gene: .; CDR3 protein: CASRVLIAEQYF; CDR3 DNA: TGTGCCAGCAGGGTTCTGATCGCCGAGCAGTACTTC
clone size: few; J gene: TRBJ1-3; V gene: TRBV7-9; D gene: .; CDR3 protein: CASSPSTATSGNTIYF; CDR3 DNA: TGTGCCAGCAGCCCGTCGACAGCAACCTCTGGAAACACCATATATTTT
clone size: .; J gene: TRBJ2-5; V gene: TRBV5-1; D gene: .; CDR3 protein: CASSSGRAGETQYF; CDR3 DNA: TGCGCCAGCAGCTCCGGAAGGGCGGGCGAGACCCAGTACTTC
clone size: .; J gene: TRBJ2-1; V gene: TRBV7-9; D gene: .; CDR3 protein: CASSLTVGNSRVTNEQFF; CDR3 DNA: TGTGCCAGCAGCTTAACCGTTGGCAACTCTAGGGTTACGAATGAGCAGTTCTTC
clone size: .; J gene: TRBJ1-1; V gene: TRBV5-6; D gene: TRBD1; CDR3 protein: CASSSGGGTEAFF; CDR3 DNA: TGTGCCAGCAGTTCAGGGGGCGGGACTGAAGCTTTCTTT
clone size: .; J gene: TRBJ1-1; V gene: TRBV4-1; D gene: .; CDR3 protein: CASSHEGKIGSPEAFF; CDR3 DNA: TGCGCCAGCAGCCACGAAGGAAAAATTGGGTCCCCTGAAGCTTTCTTT
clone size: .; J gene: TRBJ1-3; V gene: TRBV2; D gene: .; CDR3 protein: CASIRDSLPLSAGNTIYF; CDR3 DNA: TGTGCCAGCATCCGGGACTCACTGCCCCTAAGCGCTGGAAACACCATATATTTT
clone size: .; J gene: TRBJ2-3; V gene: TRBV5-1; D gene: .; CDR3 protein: CASSLERRDTQYF; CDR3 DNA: TGCGCCAGCAGCTTAGAGCGAAGGGACACGCAGTATTTT
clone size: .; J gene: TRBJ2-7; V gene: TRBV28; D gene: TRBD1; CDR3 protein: CASSPGQGGNKNEQYF; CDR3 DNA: TGTGCCAGCAGCCCGGGACAGGGGGGCAATAAGAACGAGCAGTACTTC
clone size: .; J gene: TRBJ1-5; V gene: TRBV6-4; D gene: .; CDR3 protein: CASTNYLDWNQPQHF; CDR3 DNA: TGTGCCAGCACCAACTATTTAGACTGGAATCAGCCCCAGCATTTT
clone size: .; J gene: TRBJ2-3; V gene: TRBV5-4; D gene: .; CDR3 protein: CASSLGGVQGLTDTQYF; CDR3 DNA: TGTGCCAGCAGCTTGGGGGGGGTACAGGGACTGACAGATACGCAGTATTTT
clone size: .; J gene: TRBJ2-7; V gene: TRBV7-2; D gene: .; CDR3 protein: CASSVTRMDTYEQYF; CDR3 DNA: TGTGCCAGCAGCGTGACCCGAATGGATACCTACGAGCAGTACTTC
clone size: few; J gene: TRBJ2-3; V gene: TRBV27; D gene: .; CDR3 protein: CASSLSIRGDTQYF; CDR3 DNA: TGTGCCAGCAGTTTATCGATAAGGGGAGATACGCAGTATTTT
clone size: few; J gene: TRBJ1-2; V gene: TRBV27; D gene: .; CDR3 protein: CASSPRREPANYGYTF; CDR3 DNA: TGTGCCAGCAGTCCTCGCCGGGAGCCCGCTAACTATGGCTACACCTTC
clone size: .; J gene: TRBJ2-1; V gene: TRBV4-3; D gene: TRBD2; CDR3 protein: CASSQDRASGFYNEQFF; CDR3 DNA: TGCGCCAGCAGCCAAGATAGGGCTAGCGGGTTCTACAATGAGCAGTTCTTC
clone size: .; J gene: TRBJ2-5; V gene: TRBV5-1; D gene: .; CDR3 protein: CASSLGTEETQYF; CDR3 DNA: TGCGCCAGCAGCTTGGGGACAGAAGAGACCCAGTACTTC